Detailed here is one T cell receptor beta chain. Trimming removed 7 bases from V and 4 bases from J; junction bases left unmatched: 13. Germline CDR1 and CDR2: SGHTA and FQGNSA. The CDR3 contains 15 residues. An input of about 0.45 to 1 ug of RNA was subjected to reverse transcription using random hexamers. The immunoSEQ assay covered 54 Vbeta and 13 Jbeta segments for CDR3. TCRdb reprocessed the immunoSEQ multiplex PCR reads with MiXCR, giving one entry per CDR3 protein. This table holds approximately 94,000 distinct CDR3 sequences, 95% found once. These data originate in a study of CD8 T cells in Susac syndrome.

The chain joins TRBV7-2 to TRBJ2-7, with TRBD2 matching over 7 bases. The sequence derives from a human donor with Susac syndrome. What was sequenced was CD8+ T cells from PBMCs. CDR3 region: CASIPSSGGNYEQYF. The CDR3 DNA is TGTGCCAGCATCCCGTCTAGCGGAGGGAATTACGAGCAGTACTTC.